This T cell receptor beta chain was recorded in a study of blood T cell repertoires in COVID-19. Study-wide background: COVID-19 samples collected from the United States, Italy and Spain covered acute and convalescent phases. From T cells, B-cell-depleted T cells, or PBMCs came the material, which was cDNA or gDNA.

As processed by the authors: Amplifying reference gene primers gave estimates of nucleated cell counts. Repertoires were generated with immunoSEQ multiplex PCR, while TCRdb's copy carries only in-frame clones and drops some. V and J calls and clone size follow that table, whereas D and trimming were derived from the DNA. The sample lists about 100,000 clones; around 90% were seen once. Germline assignment: CDR1 MNHEY and CDR2 SVGAGI. Deletions cut 8 bases from V and 6 bases from J, with 13 bases between. The length of the CDR3 is 13 residues. Sequenced input: peripheral blood. This receptor was obtained from a human donor in a cohort sampled during active COVID-19. The chain recombines TRBV6-5 with TRBJ1-4; D uncertain. The CDR3 loop is CASSERRDEKLFF. The CDR3 DNA reads as TGTGCCAGCTCCGAGAGGCGGGATGAAAAACTGTTTTTT.